This T cell receptor (beta chain) was sequenced during a study of blood T cells in healthy people across ages. Across the study: About one barcoded beta molecule per two T cells was the capture yield of template switching.

Study outcomes and limitations: Whereas aged donors had fewer naive CD4+ cells, long-lived donors had more of them and higher diversity. The study lacked donor CMV status, which possibly confounded expanded clonotype changes.

The authors ran a second PCR of roughly 6 to 12 cycles using a sample-barcoded 5' primer and a J-beta primer mix. One entry per CDR3 protein results from TCRdb running MiXCR on the 5' RACE reads. The sample records 1.5 million to 2 million distinct CDR3 sequences, roughly 49% being singletons. This CDR3 is 15 amino acids long. Trimming removed 3 bases from V and 8 bases from J, with 19 bases in between. This clonotype was observed once. Antigen unknown. The J gene is TRBJ1-2, the V gene TRBV12-3 or TRBV12-4; D possibly corresponds to TRBD1 (5 bases). The source of this sequence is a middle-aged woman in good health. Sequenced input: blood. CDR3 sequence: CASSFFLGGLGGYTF. The CDR3 DNA reads TGTGCCAGCAGTTTTTTCCTTGGGGGATTAGGGGGCTACACCTTC.